Reported below is one TCR beta chain. Its antigen remains unidentified. The data are from a study of blood T cells in healthy people across ages. Turning to the study itself: Roughly one uniquely barcoded beta molecule per two T cells was captured.

Alongside a J-beta primer mix, a sample-barcoded 5' primer served in a second PCR lasting about 7 to 11 cycles. The template-switch adaptor was a 5' adaptor with 12 random nucleotides. It tagged each cDNA molecule. CDR3-containing paired-end reads numbering at least 3 million came from each sample. TCRdb ran MiXCR on the 5' RACE reads and lists one entry per CDR3 protein. This table holds about 1,600,000 distinct CDR3 sequences, around 39% found once. Broader study findings: As age increased, TCR beta diversity per million T cells fell in a roughly linear fashion.

Trimming took 3 bases from V and 2 from J, leaving 13 bases between them. CDR3 size: 14 residues. CDR1 and CDR2 from the germline V gene are DFQATT and SNEGSKA (reference sequence). The origin of this receptor is a woman younger than 30 in good health. The sequencing input was blood. V is TRBV20-1 and J is TRBJ1-2; maybe TRBD1 (6 bases). The CDR3 protein is CSARLGRGNYGYTF. Here the CDR3 DNA reads TGCAGTGCTAGGTTGGGAAGGGGGAACTATGGCTACACCTTC.